These T cell receptor beta chains were read from a single sample in a study of T cell responses to AZD1222 COVID-19 vaccine. Sequencing was performed with immunoSEQ multiplex PCR; in TCRdb, only in-frame clones are kept and a portion is missing. Of approximately 160,000 clones listed, approximately 90% are singletons. Sequencing used peripheral blood, obtained on day 0 of AZD1222 vaccination. The receptors come from an adult in good health. CDR3s include the opening cysteine and the closing phenylalanine or tryptophan. A D gene is named only where the DNA matches it firmly. Not all rows give a size; the values are once, few, many and, for expanded clones, a class.

abundance	d_gene	v_gene	j_gene	CDR3nt	CDR3aa
-	-	TRBV21-1	TRBJ1-2	TGTGCCAGCAGCAAAGTCGGCAGGGCCTATGGCTACACCTTC	CASSKVGRAYGYTF
-	TRBD1	TRBV4-2	TRBJ1-2	TGTGCCAGCAGCCACCTAGGACAGGGGTTTGATGGCTACACCTTC	CASSHLGQGFDGYTF
-	-	TRBV7-9	TRBJ2-2	TGTGCCAGCACCCTCGAGGGCGGGGAGCTGTTTTTT	CASTLEGGELFF
-	-	TRBV5-1	TRBJ1-3	TGCGCCAGCAGCTTGGACAGTGCTTCTGGAAACACCATATATTTT	CASSLDSASGNTIYF
-	TRBD2	TRBV7-3	TRBJ2-1	TGTGCCAGCAGCTCCCGGGAGCGGGGGAGCTCTGGGAATGAGCAGTTCTTC	CASSSRERGSSGNEQFF
-	-	TRBV14	TRBJ1-6	TGTGCCAGCAGCCAAACGGACAGCTCTAATTCACCCCTCCACTTT	CASSQTDSSNSPLHF
-	TRBD1	TRBV10-3	TRBJ1-5	TGTGCCATCAGTGGGGACAGGGTCGAGACTCAGCCCCAGCATTTT	CAISGDRVETQPQHF
-	-	TRBV6-2/TRBV6-3	TRBJ1-1	TGTGCCAGCAGTTCCCCCGACCGGGGCACTGAAGCTTTCTTT	CASSSPDRGTEAFF
-	TRBD2	TRBV4-2	TRBJ2-1	TGTGCCAGCAGCCAAGAAGCGGGGGGGCCCAATGAGCAGTTCTTC	CASSQEAGGPNEQFF
-	TRBD1	TRBV5-4	TRBJ1-2	TGTGCCAGCAGCCTGGACAGGGGCACCTGGGGCTACACCTTC	CASSLDRGTWGYTF
-	TRBD1	TRBV20-1	TRBJ2-1	TGCAGTGCTAGTGGCCAGGGGGCTTACAATGAGCAGTTCTTC	CSASGQGAYNEQFF
once	TRBD1	TRBV2	TRBJ1-2	TGTGCCAGCGGACAGGGGAATGGCTACACCTTC	CASGQGNGYTF
-	-	TRBV19	TRBJ2-3	TGTGCCAGTAGTATTACTAGCCTCACAGATACGCAGTATTTT	CASSITSLTDTQYF
-	-	TRBV7-9	TRBJ1-2	TGTGCCAGCAGCTTACAGAATCACTATGGCTACACCTTC	CASSLQNHYGYTF
-	-	TRBV27	TRBJ1-6	TGTGCCAGCAGTTTGAATTATAATTCACCCCTCCACTTT	CASSLNYNSPLHF
once	-	TRBV11-2	TRBJ1-4	TGTGCCAGCAGCCAGCAGGGAACTAATGAAAAACTGTTTTTT	CASSQQGTNEKLFF
-	-	TRBV9	TRBJ2-5	TGTGCCAGCAGCCTTAGTGGGGGGGAGACCCAGTACTTC	CASSLSGGETQYF
few	-	TRBV21-1	TRBJ1-2	TGTGCCAGCAGCCAGGGGGAAGGAACGTGCTACACCTTC	CASSQGEGTCYTF
-	-	TRBV7-9	TRBJ1-2	TGTGCCAGCAGCTTAGAGGTTAGCTATGGCTACACCTTC	CASSLEVSYGYTF
-	-	TRBV9	TRBJ2-1	TGTGCCAGCAACCGAGACGGGGCCCCCCTCTATGAGCAGTTCTTC	CASNRDGAPLYEQFF
-	TRBD2	TRBV18	TRBJ2-6	TGTGCCTCCTTCCGGGGAGGGCAAAGGTCGAGGGCCAACGTCCTGACTTTC	CASFRGGQRSRANVLTF
-	TRBD2	TRBV7-2	TRBJ2-5	TGTGCCAGCAGCTTACAGCGGGGGGCCCGAGGAGAGACCCAGTACTTC	CASSLQRGARGETQYF
-	-	TRBV6-1	TRBJ2-7	TGTGCCAGCAGTGAAGACTATACGTTAGACTACGAGCAGTACTTC	CASSEDYTLDYEQYF
-	-	TRBV9	TRBJ1-5	TGTGCCAGCAGCCCCGCCCCAAATAGCAATCAGCCCCAGCATTTT	CASSPAPNSNQPQHF
-	TRBD1	TRBV23-1	TRBJ2-1	TGCGCCAGCAGTCAACAAAACGACAGGGTAGGCAATGAGCAGTTCTTC	CASSQQNDRVGNEQFF
-	TRBD2	TRBV24-1	TRBJ2-3	TGTGCCACCAGTGGGCGGGGTGGGACTAGCGGAAGCACAGATACGCAGTATTTT	CATSGRGGTSGSTDTQYF
-	TRBD1	TRBV4-3	TRBJ2-7	TGCGCCAGCAGCCAAGATTTGGGGGACAGCGGCTACGAGCAGTACTTC	CASSQDLGDSGYEQYF
once	-	TRBV5-1	TRBJ1-2	TGCGCCAGCAGCTTGGACAGGAGTGGCTACACCTTC	CASSLDRSGYTF
-	-	TRBV6-6	TRBJ2-5	TGTGCCAGCAGTTACTTGGGACTCCAAGAGACCCAGTACTTC	CASSYLGLQETQYF
-	-	TRBV4-2	TRBJ2-1	TGTGCCAGCAGCCTCGAGGGGGGGGGCCGGAATGAGCAGTTCTTC	CASSLEGGGRNEQFF